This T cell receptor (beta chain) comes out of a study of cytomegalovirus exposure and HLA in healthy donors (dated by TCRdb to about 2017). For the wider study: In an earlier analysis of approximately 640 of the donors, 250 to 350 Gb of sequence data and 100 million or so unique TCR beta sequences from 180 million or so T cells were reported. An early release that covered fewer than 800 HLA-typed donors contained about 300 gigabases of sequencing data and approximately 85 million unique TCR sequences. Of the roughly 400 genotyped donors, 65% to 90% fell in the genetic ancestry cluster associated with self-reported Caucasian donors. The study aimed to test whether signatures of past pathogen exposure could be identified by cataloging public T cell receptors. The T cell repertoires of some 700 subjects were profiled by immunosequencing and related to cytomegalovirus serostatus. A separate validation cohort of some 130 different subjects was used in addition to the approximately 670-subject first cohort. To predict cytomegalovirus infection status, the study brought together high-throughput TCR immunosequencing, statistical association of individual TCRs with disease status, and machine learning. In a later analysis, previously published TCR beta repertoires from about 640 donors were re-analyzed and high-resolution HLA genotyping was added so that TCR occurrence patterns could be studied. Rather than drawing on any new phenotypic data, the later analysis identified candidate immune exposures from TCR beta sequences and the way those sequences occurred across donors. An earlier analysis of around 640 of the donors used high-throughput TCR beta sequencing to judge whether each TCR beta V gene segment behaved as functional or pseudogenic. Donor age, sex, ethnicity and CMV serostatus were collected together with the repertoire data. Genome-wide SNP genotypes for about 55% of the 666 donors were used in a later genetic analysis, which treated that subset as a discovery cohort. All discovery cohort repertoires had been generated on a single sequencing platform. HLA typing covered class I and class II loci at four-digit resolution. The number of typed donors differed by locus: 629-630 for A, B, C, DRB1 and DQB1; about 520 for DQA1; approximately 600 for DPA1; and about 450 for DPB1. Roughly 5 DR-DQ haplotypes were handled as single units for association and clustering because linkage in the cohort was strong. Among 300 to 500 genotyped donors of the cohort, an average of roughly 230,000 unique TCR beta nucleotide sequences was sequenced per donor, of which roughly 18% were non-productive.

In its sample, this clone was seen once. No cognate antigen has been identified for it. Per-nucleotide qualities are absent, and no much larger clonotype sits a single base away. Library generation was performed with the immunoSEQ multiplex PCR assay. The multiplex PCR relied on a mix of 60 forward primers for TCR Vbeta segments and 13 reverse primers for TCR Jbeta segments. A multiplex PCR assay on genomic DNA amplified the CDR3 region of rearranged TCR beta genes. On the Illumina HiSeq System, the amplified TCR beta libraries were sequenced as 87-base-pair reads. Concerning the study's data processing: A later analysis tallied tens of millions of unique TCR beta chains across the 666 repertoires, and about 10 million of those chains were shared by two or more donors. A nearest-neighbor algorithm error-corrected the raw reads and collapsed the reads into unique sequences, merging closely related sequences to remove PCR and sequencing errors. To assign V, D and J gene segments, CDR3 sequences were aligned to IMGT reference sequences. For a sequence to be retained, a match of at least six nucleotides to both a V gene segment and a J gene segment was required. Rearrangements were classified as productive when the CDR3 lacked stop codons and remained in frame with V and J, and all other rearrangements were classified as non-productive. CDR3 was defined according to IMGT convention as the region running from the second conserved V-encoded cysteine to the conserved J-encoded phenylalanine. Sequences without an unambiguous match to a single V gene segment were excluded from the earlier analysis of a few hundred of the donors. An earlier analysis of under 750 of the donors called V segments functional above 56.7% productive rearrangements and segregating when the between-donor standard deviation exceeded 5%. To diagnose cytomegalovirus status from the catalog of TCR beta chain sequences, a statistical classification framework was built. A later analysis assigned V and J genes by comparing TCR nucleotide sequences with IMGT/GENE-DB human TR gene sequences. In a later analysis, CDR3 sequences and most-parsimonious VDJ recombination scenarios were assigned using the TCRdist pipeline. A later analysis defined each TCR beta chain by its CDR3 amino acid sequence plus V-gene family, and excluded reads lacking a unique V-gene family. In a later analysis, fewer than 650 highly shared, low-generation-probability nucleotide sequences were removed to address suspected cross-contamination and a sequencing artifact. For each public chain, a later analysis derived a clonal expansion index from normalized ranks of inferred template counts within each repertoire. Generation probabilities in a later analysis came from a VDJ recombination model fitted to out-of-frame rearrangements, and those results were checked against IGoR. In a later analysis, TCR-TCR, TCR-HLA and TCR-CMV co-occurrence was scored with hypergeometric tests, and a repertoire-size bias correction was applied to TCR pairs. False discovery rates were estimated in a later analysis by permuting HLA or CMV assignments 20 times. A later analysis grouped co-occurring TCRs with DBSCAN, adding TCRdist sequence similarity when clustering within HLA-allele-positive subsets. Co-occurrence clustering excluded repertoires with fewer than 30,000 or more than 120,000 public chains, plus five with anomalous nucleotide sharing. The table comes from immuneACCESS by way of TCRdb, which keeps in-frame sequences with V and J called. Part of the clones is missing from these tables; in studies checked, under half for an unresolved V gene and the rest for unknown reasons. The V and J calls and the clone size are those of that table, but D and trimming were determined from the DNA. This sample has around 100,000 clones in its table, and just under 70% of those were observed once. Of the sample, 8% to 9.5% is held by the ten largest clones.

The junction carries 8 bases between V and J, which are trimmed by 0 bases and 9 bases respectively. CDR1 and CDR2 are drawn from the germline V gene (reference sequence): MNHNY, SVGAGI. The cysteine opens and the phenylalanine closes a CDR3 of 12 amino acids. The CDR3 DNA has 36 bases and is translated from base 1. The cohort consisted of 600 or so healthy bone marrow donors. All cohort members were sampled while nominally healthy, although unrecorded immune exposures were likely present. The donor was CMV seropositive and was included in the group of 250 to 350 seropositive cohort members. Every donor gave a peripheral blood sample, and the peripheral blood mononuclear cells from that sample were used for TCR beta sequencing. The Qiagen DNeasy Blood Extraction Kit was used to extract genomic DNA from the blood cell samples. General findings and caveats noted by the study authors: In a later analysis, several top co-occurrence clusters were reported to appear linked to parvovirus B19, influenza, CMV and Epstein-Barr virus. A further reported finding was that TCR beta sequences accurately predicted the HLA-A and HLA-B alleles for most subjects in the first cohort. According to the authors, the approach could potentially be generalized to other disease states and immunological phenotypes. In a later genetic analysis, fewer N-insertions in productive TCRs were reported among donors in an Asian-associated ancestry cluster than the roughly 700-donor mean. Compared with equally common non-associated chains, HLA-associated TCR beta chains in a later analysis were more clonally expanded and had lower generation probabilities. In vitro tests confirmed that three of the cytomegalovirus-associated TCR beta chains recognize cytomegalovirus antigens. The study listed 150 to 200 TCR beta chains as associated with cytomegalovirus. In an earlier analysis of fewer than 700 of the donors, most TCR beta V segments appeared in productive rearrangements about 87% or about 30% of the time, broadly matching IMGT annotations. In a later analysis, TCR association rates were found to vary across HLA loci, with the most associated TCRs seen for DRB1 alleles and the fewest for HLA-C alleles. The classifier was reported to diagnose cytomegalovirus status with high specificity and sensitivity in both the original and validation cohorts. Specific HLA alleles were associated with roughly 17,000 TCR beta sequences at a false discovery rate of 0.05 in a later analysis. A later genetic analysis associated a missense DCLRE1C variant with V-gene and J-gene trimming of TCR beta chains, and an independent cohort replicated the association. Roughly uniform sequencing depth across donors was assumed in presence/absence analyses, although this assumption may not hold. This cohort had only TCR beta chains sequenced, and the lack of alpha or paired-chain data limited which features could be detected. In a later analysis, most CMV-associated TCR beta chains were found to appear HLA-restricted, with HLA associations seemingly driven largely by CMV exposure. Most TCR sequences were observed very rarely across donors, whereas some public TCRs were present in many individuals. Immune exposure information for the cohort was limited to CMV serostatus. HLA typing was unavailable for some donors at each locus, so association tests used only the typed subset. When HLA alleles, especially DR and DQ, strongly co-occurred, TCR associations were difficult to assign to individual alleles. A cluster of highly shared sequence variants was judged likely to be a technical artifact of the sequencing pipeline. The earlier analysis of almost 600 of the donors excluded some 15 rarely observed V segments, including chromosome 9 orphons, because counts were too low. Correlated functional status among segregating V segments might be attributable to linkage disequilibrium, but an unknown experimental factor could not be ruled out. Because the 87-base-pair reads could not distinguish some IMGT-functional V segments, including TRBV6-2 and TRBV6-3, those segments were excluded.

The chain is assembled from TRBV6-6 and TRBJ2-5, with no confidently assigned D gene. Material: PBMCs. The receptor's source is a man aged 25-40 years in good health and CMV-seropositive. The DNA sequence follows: TGTGCCAGCAGTTACTCCCAGGAAGCCCAGTACTTC. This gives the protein CASSYSQEAQYF.